Listed below are T cell receptor beta chains from one sample, sequenced in a study of OX40 agonist ivuxolimab in advanced cancers. Measured with immunoSEQ multiplex PCR; TCRdb has only the in-frame clones, and not every one. In the table there are about 42,000 clones, approximately 80% of which are singletons. This material consisted of CD4+ or CD8+ T cells sorted from blood, taken in a trial of the OX40 agonist ivuxolimab. The receptor source for this set is an adult with an advanced solid tumor such as melanoma, head and neck, liver or kidney cancer. Both conserved end residues are part of each CDR3. A D gene is named only where the DNA matches it firmly. Size tells how often a clone was seen (once, few, many) or the class of an expanded clone, and some rows leave it out.

TRBJ1-4	TRBV6-6	.	.	CASSYMGGTNEKLFF
TRBJ2-1	TRBV7-2	.	TRBD2	CASVPLAGAQSSYNEQFF
TRBJ1-1	TRBV5-6	.	TRBD1	CASSLDRGTEAFF
TRBJ1-1	TRBV7-3	.	.	CASSPNRDSTEAFF
TRBJ2-7	TRBV5-1	.	TRBD2	CASSFSLAGGNEQYF
TRBJ1-1	TRBV19	once	TRBD1	CASSIEDREYEAFF
TRBJ1-5	TRBV19	.	.	CASSRTENSNQPQHF
TRBJ1-4	TRBV7-9	.	.	CASSSSEKSNEKLFF
TRBJ2-7	TRBV14	.	.	CASSLSGFGEQYF
TRBJ1-4	TRBV7-9	once	.	CASSTGNEKLFF
TRBJ2-1	TRBV7-3	.	TRBD2	CASSSGLAGGWGEQFF
TRBJ2-2	TRBV4-1	.	.	CASSQGQARGRTGELFF
TRBJ2-3	TRBV10-2	.	.	CASSESEQTGDTQYF
TRBJ2-2	TRBV2	.	.	CASSRAGELFF
TRBJ1-1	TRBV19	.	.	CASSTSTGSVEAFF
TRBJ2-7	TRBV15	.	TRBD2	CATSTGRGLAGSEQYF
TRBJ2-7	TRBV6-5	.	.	CASTQSGGAREQYF
TRBJ2-3	TRBV5-5	.	TRBD2	CASSESGMTLDTQYF
TRBJ2-2	TRBV25-1	.	TRBD1	CASSPNRGPGELFF
TRBJ1-1	TRBV30	.	.	CAWGRGSLFPEGRTEAFF
TRBJ1-5	TRBV28	.	.	CASSLHGSGNQPQHF
TRBJ2-1	TRBV5-4	.	.	CASSSPAHRVGFF
TRBJ2-2	TRBV28	.	TRBD1	CASIRTGLSGELFF
TRBJ1-2	TRBV19	.	.	CASSTPLSVGYTF
TRBJ1-5	TRBV27	.	TRBD1	CASSPDLLNRGGQPQHF
TRBJ2-3	TRBV18	.	.	CASSPGSTDTQYF
TRBJ2-7	TRBV20-1	.	.	CSGEVLGEQYF
TRBJ1-2	TRBV27	.	.	CASSSQDRRGATNYGYTF
TRBJ2-1	TRBV5-6	.	.	CASRSLNEQFF
TRBJ2-3	TRBV5-1	.	.	CASSLGVVTDTQYF
TRBJ2-3	TRBV7-3	.	.	CASSFSRGADTQYF
TRBJ1-6	TRBV27	.	.	CASSFRDSILVSPLHF
TRBJ2-7	TRBV7-2	.	.	CASSLGMYEQYF
TRBJ2-7	TRBV27	few	.	CASSLSNGRSFSYEQYF
TRBJ2-7	TRBV5-6	.	TRBD1	CASKRGQSYEQYF
TRBJ2-7	TRBV18	.	.	CASSPGAASYEQYF
TRBJ2-1	TRBV7-7	.	TRBD2	CASSLAGGDNEQFF
TRBJ1-5	TRBV25-1	.	.	CASARGPNQPQHF
TRBJ2-2	TRBV6-4	.	.	CASSGQSTGELFF
TRBJ1-2	TRBV27	.	TRBD1	CASSFYRGNYGYTF
TRBJ2-1	TRBV7-8	.	TRBD2	CASSWRTSGKLEQFF